This entry concerns a single TCR beta chain. The data were produced by immunoSEQ multiplex PCR, yet TCRdb's version contains in-frame clones alone and is incomplete. The sample yields around 990,000 clones, roughly 80% seen once. V was clipped by 4 bases and J by 4 bases, with 16 bases between them. The CDR3 spans 15 residues. The germline gives CDR1 LGHNA, CDR2 YNFKEQ. This sample stems from a study of shared clonotypes between healthy human individuals. The chain is built from TRBV4-2 and TRBJ1-1; D might be TRBD1 (5 bases). The clonotype was recovered from a man between 18 and 35 years old in good health. Some clones in this sample may be carry-over from other donors' samples. Specimen: memory CD4+ T cells from PBMCs. The subset was: CD45RA-negative fraction. For the CDR3, the DNA is TGTGCCAGCAGCCTAGCGAGGGGTGCGGGCACTGAAGCTTTCTTT. This gives the protein CASSLARGAGTEAFF.